This TCR beta chain was captured in a study of identifying expanded T cells in peripheral blood. No infections or other immune events were documented during collection. Libraries were prepared by immunoSEQ multiplex PCR; TCRdb keeps only in-frame clonotypes and omits some of them. The sample holds approximately 110,000 clones, roughly nine tenths seen once. Worth noting for this clone: What it binds is not known.

Study-level results: Technical replicates showed roughly 1.2 changed clones; approximately two weeks around 15; four weeks 19.

This sequence was found in a person aged 18 to 70 in good health. The sample comprised blood.

CDR3 in amino acids: CASSETLYYEQYF. The CDR3 DNA follows: TGCGCCAGCAGCGAAACACTGTACTACGAGCAGTACTTC. This rearrangement joins TRBV5-1 to TRBJ2-7; D not resolved. This CDR3 is built from 13 residues. The germline V gene encodes CDR1 SGHRS and CDR2 YFSETQ. The V end lost 4 bases, the J end lost 3 bases, and 11 bases lay between the germline ends.